This T cell receptor (beta chain) is drawn from a study of T cell responses to AZD1222 COVID-19 vaccine. Overall study results and limits: Spike-spanning, vaccine-associated CD4 TCRs were dominant at 160-218 and 743-854. Females made up more of the donors, who were largely white British, and clonal diversity may have come out too low.

About this clone: What it recognizes is unknown.

From germline, CDR1 is LGHDT and CDR2 YNNKEL (reference sequence). The ends were cut back, 4 bases at V and 2 bases at J, with 17 bases in the middle. The CDR3 covers 17 residues. Assay: immunoSEQ multiplex PCR; the TCRdb copy retains only in-frame clones and omits some. The table has roughly 120,000 clones, approximately 85% seen once; the top ten hold roughly 3.9%. The J gene is TRBJ2-2, the V gene TRBV3-1 (or the pseudogene TRBV3-2), with D unclear. This TCR was sampled from an adult in good health. Material: peripheral blood, obtained on day 0 of MenACWY control vaccination. The CDR3 DNA reads as TGTGCCAGCAGCCTAAGTCGGTTTCAGAGCAACACCGGGGAGCTGTTTTTT. It translates to CASSLSRFQSNTGELFF.